This T cell receptor (beta chain) was retrieved from a study of CD8+ T cells in alopecia areata (dated by TCRdb to 2016 to 2019). Broadly, across the study: Treated patients were enrolled in an open-label pilot trial of oral tofacitinib at 5 to 10 mg twice daily for moderate-to-severe alopecia areata. Clonality in the scalp was compared among normal scalp (n=4), patchy alopecia areata scalp (n=8), and alopecia totalis/universalis scalp (n=8). On the human side, TCRbeta sequencing was run on scalp tissue and on sorted CD4+ and CD8+ peripheral blood T cells from healthy controls and from alopecia areata patients with either patchy or totalis/universalis disease. The RNA source kit depended on sample type: the PAXgene miRNA kit for fixed scalp, the miRNeasy kit for PBMCs, and the RNeasy kit for mouse skin. In both human patients and the C3H/HeJ mouse model, the study applied high-throughput TCRbeta sequencing to look at T cell clonal expansion in alopecia areata. Patients received tofacitinib for 6 to 18 months and were then followed off drug for 6 months to check for delayed response and recurrence. Tofacitinib-treated patients had biopsies at baseline and at 4 and 24 weeks of treatment, with a later scalp biopsy in several patients. immunoSEQ multiplex PCR using 35 Vbeta forward primers and 13 Jbeta reverse primers was used to amplify TCRbeta CDR3 regions. The SALT score, which quantifies the percentage of affected scalp surface area, was used to measure disease severity in treated patients. What the study reported, not specific to this receptor: Many expanded lesional clones were found to persist in scalp and blood during tofacitinib treatment, and relapse after treatment cessation may be partly explained by this persistence. Tofacitinib significantly lowered scalp clonality and the number of expanded CD8+ clones among the top 100 scalp clones. Compared with mice, TCR sequences shared between patients were less clear, possibly partly because of HLA diversity across the patient population. Because the treated cohort was small and had just a single nonresponder, larger studies are needed to establish links between baseline CD8+ expansion and response. Unlike mouse skin, where gammadelta T cells dominate, normal human skin contains resident alphabeta T cells that get sequenced too, which complicates analysis of the scalp TCR repertoire. Lesional scalp, especially in alopecia totalis/universalis, showed higher clonality and more expanded CD8+ clones than normal scalp, suggesting antigenic drive.

From its cysteine to its phenylalanine, the CDR3 spans 15 amino acids. Only the CDR3 region is kept as DNA, spanning 45 bases read in frame from base 1. Reading the germline V gene gives CDR1 SGHDT and CDR2 YYEEEE. V loses 6 bases at its end and J loses 6 bases; junction bases beyond the gene matches: 11. In the paper's terms, the time point label means: roughly 24 weeks on oral tofacitinib. The sample's treatment or condition, from its label and the paper: oral pan-JAK inhibitor, 5-10 mg twice daily. Lesional scalp punch biopsies and peripheral blood were collected from alopecia areata patients. PBMCs were isolated by density centrifugation and stained for CD3, CD4 and CD8, after which CD4+ and CD8+ T cells were sorted on a FACSAria. Library preparation employed the immunoSEQ multiplex PCR assay. To provide template for TCR sequencing, every sample had RNA extracted and reverse transcribed into cDNA. First-strand cDNA was synthesized with SuperScript III using a 2:1 mix of oligo-dT and random hexamers. A synthetic immune receptor repertoire was used to gauge amplification bias, and whatever bias remained was removed computationally. The study's own analysis went as follows. Raw reads were preprocessed for error removal, and CDR3 was defined according to IMGT conventions as running from the conserved cysteine to phenylalanine. Clonality was calculated as 1 minus Shannon entropy normalized by log2 of the number of productive unique TCRs. CD4 or CD8 identity of scalp clones was inferred by cross-referencing scalp TCRbeta sequences with sorted blood CD4 and CD8 repertoires. The table was pulled from immuneACCESS by TCRdb, which kept in-frame rearrangements only. Such tables lose some clones; where checked, under half of the loss comes from unresolved V genes, and the rest has no known cause. V and J calls plus clone size are reproduced from that table; the DNA served to infer D and trimming. The sample contains over 100,000 clones, around 50% of them found a single time. Roughly an eighth of the sample is taken by the ten largest.

About this clone: Its antigen is still unknown. No per-base quality is available; no much larger clone lies one base away.

This receptor was obtained from a human donor with alopecia areata. The sequence is built from TRBV5-6 and TRBJ1-1; 10 bases in the middle match TRBD1. Sequencing was performed on CD8+ T cells sorted from blood, taken at week 24, from a patient treated with tofacitinib. The CDR3 protein: CASTSGQGELSEAFF. The DNA sequence is given as TGTGCCAGCACCTCTGGACAGGGGGAGTTATCTGAAGCTTTCTTT.